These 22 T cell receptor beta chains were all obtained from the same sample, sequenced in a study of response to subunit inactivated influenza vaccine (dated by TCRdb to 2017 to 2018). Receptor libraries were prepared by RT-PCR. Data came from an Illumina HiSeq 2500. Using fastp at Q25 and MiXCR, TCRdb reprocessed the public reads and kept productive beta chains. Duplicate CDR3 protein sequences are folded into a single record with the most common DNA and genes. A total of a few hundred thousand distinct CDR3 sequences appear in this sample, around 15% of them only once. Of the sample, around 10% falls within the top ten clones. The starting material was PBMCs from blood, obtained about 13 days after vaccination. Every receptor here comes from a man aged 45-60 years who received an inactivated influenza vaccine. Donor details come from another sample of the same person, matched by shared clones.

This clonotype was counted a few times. The CDR3 DNA is TGTGCCAGCAGCGCTGGGACAGCTGGAGGGTATGAGCAGTTCTTC. Protein product: CASSAGTAGGYEQFF. The rearrangement joins TRBV3-1 to TRBJ2-1, with D maybe TRBD1 (7 bases). Germline values: CDR1 LGHDT, CDR2 YNNKEL (reference sequence). The CDR3 is made up of 15 amino acids. The V gene lost 5 bases and the J gene lost 8 bases, with 19 bases spanning the gap.

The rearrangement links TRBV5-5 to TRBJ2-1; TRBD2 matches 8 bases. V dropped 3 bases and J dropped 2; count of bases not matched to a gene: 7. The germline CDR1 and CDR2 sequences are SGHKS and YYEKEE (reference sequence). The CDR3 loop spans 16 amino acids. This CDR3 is CASSWELADAYNEQFF. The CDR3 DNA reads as TGTGCCAGCAGCTGGGAACTAGCGGATGCCTACAATGAGCAGTTCTTC.

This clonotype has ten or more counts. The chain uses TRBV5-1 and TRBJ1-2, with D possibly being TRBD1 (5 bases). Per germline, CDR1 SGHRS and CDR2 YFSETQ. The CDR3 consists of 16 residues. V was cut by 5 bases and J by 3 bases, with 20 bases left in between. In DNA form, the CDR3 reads TGCGCCAGCAGGGGGACCGGGAGGCTATTTGACTATGGCTACACCTTC. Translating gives CASRGTGRLFDYGYTF.

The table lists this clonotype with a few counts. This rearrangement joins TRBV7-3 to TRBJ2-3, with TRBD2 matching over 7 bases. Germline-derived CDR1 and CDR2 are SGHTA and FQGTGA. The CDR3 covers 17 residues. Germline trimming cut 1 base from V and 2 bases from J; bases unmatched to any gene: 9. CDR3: CASSLMGGGLNTDTQYF. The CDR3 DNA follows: TGTGCCAGCAGCTTAATGGGGGGGGGACTGAACACAGATACGCAGTATTTT.

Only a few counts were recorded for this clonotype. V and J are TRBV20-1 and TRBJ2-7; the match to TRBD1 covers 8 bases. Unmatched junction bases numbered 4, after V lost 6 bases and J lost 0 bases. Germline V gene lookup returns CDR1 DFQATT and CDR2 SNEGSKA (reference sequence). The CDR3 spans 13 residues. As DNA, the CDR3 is TGCAGTGCGACACAGGGGGTCTCCTACGAGCAGTACTTC. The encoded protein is CSATQGVSYEQYF.

CDR3 DNA: TGTGCCAGCAGCTGGGCGAGCGGGATTGCCGGGGAGCTGTTTTTT. Translated, it gives CASSWASGIAGELFF. The chain uses TRBV7-9 and TRBJ2-2, with 7 bases lining up with TRBD2. The CDR3 runs 15 residues. Germline values: CDR1 SEHNR, CDR2 FQNEAQ (reference sequence). The J segment lost 6 bases and the V segment lost 4 bases, leaving 8 bases of the junction unmatched.

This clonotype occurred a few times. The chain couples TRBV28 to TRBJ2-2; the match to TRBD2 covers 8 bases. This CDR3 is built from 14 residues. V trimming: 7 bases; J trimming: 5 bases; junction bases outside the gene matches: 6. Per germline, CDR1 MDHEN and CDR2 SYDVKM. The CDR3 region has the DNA TGTGCCAGCACCGGGGGGGAAAGAACCGGGGAGCTGTTTTTT. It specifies CASTGGERTGELFF. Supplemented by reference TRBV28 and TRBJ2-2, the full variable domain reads DVKVTQSSRYLVKRTGEKVFLECVQDMDHENMFWYRQDPGLGLRLIYFSYDVKMKEKGDIPEGYSVSREKKERFSLILESASTNQTSMYLCASTGGERTGELFFGEGSRLTVL.

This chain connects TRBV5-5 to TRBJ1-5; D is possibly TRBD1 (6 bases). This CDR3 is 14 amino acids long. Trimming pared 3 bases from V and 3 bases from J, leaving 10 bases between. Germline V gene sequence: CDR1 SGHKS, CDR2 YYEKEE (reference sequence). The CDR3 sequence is CASSSNRDNQPQHF. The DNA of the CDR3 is TGTGCCAGCAGCTCCAACAGGGACAATCAGCCCCAGCATTTT.

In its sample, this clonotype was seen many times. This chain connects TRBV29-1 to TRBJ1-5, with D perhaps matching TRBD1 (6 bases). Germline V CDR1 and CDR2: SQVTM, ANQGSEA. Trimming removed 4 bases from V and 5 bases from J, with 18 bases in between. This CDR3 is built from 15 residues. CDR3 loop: CSVALGARGDQPQHF. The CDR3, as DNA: TGCAGCGTTGCGTTGGGGGCAAGGGGCGATCAGCCCCAGCATTTT.

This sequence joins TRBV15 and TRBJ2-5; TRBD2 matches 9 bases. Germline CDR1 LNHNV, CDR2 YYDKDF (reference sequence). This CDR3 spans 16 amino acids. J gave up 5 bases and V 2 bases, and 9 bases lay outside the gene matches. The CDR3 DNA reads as TGTGCCACCAGCAGATCCACCGGGACTAGCTCGGAGACCCAGTACTTC. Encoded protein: CATSRSTGTSSETQYF.

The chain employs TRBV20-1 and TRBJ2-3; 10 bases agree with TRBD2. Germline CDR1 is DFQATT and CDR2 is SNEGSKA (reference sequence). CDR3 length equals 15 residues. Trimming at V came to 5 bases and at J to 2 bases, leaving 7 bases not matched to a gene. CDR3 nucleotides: TGCAGTGCTTCTAGCGGGAGTCTCGCCACAGATACGCAGTATTTT. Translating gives CSASSGSLATDTQYF.

The CDR3 region is CASKGQGWVDEQFF. For the CDR3, the DNA is TGTGCCAGCAAGGGGCAGGGTTGGGTCGATGAGCAGTTCTTC. V usage is TRBV2 and J usage is TRBJ2-1, with D perhaps TRBD1 (5 bases). V lost 7 bases, J lost 8 bases, and 18 bases lay in between. This CDR3 contains 14 residues. Germline V gives CDR1 SNHLY, CDR2 FYNNEI.

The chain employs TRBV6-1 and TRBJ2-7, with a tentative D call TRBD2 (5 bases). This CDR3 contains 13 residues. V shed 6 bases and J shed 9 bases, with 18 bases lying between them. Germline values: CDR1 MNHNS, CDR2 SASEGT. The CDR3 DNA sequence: TGTGCCAGCAGACCCCGGAGAGGGTTCAGGCAGTACTTC. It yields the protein CASRPRRGFRQYF.

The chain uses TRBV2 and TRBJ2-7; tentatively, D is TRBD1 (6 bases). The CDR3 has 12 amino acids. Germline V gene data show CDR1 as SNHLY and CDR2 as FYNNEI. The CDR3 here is CASSATGRNPTV. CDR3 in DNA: TGTGCCAGCAGTGCGACAGGACGAAATCCGACGGTC.

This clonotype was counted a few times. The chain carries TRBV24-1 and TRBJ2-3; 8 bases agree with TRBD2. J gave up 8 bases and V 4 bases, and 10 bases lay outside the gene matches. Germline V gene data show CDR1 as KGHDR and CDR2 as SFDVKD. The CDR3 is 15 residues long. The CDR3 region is CATSDSGLAAATQYF. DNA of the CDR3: TGTGCCACCAGTGACTCTGGACTAGCTGCCGCTACGCAGTATTTT.

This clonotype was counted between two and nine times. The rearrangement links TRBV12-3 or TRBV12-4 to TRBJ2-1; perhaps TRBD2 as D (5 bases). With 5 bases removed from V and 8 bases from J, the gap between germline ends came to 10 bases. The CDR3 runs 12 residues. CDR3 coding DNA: TGTGCCAGCAGTGGACTGCGGTATGAGCAGTTCTTC. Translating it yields CASSGLRYEQFF.

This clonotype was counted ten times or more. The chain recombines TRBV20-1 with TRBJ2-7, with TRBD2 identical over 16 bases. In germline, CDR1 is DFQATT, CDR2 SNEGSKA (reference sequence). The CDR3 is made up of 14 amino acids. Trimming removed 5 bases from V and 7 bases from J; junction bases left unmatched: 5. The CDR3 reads CSAGTGLAGGEQYF. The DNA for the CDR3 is TGCAGTGCTGGGACGGGACTAGCGGGAGGGGAGCAGTACTTC.

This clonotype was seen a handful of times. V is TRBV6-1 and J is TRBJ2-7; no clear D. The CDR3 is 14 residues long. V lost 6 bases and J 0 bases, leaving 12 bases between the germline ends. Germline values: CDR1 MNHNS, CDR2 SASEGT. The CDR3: CASSRTSSSYEQYF. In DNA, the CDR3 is TGTGCCAGCAGCCGGACCAGTAGCTCCTACGAGCAGTACTTC.

The DNA of the CDR3 is TGCGCCAGCAGCCAAGATTCAGGGAAAATGGCTGGGGCCAACGTCCTGACTTTC. It is translated as CASSQDSGKMAGANVLTF. The chain combines TRBV4-3 with TRBJ2-6; D might be TRBD1 (5 bases). This CDR3 is built from 18 residues. CDR1 LGHNA and CDR2 YSLEER come from the germline V gene. V lost 0 bases and J 2 bases, leaving 14 bases between the germline ends.

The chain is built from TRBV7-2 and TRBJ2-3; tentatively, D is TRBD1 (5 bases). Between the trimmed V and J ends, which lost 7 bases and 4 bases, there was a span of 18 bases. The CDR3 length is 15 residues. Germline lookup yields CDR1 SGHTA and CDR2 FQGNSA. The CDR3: CASTQAGWGADTQYF. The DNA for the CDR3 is TGTGCCAGCACCCAAGCAGGGTGGGGTGCAGATACGCAGTATTTT. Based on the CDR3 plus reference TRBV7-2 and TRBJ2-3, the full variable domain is GAGVSQSPSNKVTEKGKDVELRCDPISGHTALYWYRQSLGQGLEFLIYFQGNSAPDKSGLPSDRFSAERTGGSVSTLTIQRTQQEDSAVYLCASTQAGWGADTQYFGPGTRLTVL.

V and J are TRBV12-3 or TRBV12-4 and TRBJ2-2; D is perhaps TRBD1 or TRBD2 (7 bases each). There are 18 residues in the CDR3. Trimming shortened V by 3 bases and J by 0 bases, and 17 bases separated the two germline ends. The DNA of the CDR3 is TGTGCCAGCAGTTTCGGCAGGGGGGGGTTCGCGAACACCGGGGAGCTGTTTTTT. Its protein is CASSFGRGGFANTGELFF.

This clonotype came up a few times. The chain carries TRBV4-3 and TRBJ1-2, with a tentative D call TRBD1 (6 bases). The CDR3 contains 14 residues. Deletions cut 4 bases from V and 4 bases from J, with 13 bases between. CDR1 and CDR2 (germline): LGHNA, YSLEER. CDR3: CASSREGDGYGYTF. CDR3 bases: TGCGCCAGCAGCCGAGAGGGGGACGGCTATGGCTACACCTTC.